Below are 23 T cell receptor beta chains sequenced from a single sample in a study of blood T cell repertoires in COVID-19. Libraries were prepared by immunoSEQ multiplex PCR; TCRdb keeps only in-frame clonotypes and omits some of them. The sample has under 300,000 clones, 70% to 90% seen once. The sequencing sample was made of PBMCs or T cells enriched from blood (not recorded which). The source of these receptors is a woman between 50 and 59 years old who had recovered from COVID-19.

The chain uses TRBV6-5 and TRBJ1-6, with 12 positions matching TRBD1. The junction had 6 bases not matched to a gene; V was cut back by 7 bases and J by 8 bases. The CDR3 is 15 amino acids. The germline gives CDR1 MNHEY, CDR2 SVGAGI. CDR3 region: CASNRGTGGYSPLHF. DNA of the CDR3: TGTGCCAGCAATCGGGGGACAGGGGGCTATTCACCCCTCCACTTT.

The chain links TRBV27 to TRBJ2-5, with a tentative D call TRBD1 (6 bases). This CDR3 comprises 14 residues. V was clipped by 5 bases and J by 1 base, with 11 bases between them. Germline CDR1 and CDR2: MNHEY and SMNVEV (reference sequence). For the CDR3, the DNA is TGTGCCAGCAGTCCCGGACAGATCCAAGAGACCCAGTACTTC. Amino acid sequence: CASSPGQIQETQYF.

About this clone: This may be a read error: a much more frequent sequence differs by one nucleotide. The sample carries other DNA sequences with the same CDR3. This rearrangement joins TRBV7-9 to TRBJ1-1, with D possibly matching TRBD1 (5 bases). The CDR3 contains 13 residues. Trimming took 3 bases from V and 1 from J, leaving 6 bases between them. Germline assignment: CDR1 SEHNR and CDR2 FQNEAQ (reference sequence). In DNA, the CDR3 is TGTGCCAGCAGCTTTCAGGGGAACACTGAAGCTTTCTTT. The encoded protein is CASSFQGNTEAFF.

The CDR3 DNA follows: TGTGCCAGCATTTCAGGACTAGCGGACCCTAGTGAGCAGTTCTTC. Its protein is CASISGLADPSEQFF. This sequence joins TRBV7-9 and TRBJ2-1; TRBD2 agrees at 10 bases. This CDR3 contains 15 residues. V was clipped by 7 bases and J by 9 bases; unmatched bases: 12. Germline CDR1 reads SEHNR; CDR2 reads FQNEAQ (reference sequence).

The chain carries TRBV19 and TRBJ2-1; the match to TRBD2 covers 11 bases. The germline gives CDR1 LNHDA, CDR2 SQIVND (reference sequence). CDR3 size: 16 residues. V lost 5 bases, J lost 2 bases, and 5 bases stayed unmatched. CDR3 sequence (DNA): TGTGCCAGTAGTGTCGGGACTAGCGGACCCTACAATGAGCAGTTCTTC. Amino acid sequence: CASSVGTSGPYNEQFF.

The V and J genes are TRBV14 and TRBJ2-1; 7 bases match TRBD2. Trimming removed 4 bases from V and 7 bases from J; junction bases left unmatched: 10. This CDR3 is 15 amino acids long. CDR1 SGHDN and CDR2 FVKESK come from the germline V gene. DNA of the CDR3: TGTGCCAGCAGCCCAGGGAGGGGAAGTGGTAATGAGCAGTTCTTC. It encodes CASSPGRGSGNEQFF.

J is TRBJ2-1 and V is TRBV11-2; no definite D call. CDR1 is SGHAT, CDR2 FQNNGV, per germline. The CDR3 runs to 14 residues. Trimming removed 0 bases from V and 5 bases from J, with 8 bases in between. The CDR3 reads CASSLEASNNEQFF. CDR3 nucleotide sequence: TGTGCCAGCAGCTTAGAGGCTAGTAACAATGAGCAGTTCTTC.

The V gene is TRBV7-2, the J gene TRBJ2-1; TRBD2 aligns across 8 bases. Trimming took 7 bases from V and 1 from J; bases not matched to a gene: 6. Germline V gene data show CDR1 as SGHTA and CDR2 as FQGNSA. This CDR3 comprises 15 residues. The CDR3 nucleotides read TGTGCCAGCAATGGGGCGGGAGGATCCTACAATGAGCAGTTCTTC. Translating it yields CASNGAGGSYNEQFF.

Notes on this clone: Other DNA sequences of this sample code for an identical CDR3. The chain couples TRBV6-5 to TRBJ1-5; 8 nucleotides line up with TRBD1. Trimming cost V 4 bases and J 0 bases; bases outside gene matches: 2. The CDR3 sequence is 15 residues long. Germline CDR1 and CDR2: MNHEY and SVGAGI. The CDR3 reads CASSLGQGSNQPQHF. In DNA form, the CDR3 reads TGTGCCAGCAGTTTAGGACAGGGTAGCAATCAGCCCCAGCATTTT.

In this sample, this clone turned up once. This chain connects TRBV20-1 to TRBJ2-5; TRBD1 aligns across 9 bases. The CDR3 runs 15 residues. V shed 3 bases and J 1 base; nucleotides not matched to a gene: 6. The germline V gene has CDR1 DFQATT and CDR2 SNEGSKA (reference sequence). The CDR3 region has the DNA TGCAGTGCTAGTCCTGGGACAGGGAGCCAAGAGACCCAGTACTTC. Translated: CSASPGTGSQETQYF.

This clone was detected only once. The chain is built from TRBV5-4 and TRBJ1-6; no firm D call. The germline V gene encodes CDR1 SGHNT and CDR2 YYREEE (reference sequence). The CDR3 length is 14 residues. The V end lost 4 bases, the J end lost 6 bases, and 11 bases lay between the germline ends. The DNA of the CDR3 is TGTGCCAGCAGCCACGGACTGATTAATTCACCCCTCCACTTT. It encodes CASSHGLINSPLHF.

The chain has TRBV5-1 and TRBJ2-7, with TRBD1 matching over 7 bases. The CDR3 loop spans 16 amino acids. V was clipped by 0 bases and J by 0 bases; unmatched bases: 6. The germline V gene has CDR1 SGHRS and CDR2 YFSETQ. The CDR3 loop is CASSLDPAGGSYEQYF. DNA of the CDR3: TGCGCCAGCAGCTTGGACCCGGCAGGGGGCTCCTACGAGCAGTACTTC. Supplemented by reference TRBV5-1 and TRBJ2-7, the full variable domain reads KAGVTQTPRYLIKTRGQQVTLSCSPISGHRSVSWYQQTPGQGLQFLFEYFSETQRNKGNFPGRFSGRQFSNSRSEMNVSTLELGDSALYLCASSLDPAGGSYEQYFGPGTRLTVT.

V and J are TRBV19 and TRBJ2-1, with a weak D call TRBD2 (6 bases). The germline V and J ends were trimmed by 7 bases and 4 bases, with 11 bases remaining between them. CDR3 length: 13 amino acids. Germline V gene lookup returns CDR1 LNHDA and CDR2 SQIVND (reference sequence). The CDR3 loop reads CASTDGGYNEQFF. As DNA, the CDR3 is TGTGCCAGTACCGACGGGGGATACAATGAGCAGTTCTTC.

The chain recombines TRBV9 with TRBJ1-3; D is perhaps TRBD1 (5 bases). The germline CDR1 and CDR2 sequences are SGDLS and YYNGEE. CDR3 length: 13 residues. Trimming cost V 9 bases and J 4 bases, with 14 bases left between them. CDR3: CATNSGYGNTIYF. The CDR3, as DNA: TGTGCCACCAATTCAGGGTACGGAAACACCATATATTTT.

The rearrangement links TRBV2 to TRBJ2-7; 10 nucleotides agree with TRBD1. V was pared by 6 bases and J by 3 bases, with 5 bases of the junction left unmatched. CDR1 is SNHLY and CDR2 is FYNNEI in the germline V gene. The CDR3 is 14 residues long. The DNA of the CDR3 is TGTGCCAGCAGCTCGACAGGGGGCTTCTACGAGCAGTACTTC. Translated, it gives CASSSTGGFYEQYF.

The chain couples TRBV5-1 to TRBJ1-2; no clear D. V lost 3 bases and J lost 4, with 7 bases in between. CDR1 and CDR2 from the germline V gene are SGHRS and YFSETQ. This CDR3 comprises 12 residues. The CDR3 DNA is TGCGCCAGCAGCTCCGACACCTATGGCTACACCTTC. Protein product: CASSSDTYGYTF.

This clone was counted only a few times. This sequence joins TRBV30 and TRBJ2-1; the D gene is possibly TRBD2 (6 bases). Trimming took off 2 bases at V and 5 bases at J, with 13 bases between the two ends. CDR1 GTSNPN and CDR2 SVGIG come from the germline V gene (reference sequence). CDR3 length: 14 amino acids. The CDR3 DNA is TGTGCCTGGAGTCTCGGGTCGGGAGACAATGAGCAGTTCTTC. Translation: CAWSLGSGDNEQFF.

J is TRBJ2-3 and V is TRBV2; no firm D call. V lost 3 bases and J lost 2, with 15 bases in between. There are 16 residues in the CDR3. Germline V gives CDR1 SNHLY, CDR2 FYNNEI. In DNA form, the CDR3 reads TGTGCCAGCAGTGATTTTTCCCCCAGGAACACAGATACGCAGTATTTT. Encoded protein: CASSDFSPRNTDTQYF.

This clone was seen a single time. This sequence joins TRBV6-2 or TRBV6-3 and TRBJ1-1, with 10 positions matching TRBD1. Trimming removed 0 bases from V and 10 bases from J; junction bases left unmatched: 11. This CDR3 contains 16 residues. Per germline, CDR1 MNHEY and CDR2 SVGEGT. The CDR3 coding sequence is TGTGCCAGCAGTTACTCGACAGATCTGGGACAGGGGATAGCTTTCTTT. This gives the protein CASSYSTDLGQGIAFF.

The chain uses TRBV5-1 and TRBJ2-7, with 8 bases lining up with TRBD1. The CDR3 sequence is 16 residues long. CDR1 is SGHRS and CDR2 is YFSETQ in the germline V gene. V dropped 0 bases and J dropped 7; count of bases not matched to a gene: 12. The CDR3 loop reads CASSLGGTGVPEEQYF. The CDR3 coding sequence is TGCGCCAGCAGCTTGGGCGGGACAGGTGTGCCGGAGGAGCAGTACTTC.

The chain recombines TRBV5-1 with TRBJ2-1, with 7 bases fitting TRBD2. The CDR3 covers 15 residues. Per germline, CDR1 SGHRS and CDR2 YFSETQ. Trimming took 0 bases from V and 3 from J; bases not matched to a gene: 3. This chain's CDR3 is CASSLGLAVYNEQFF. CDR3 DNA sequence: TGCGCCAGCAGCTTGGGGCTAGCGGTCTACAATGAGCAGTTCTTC.

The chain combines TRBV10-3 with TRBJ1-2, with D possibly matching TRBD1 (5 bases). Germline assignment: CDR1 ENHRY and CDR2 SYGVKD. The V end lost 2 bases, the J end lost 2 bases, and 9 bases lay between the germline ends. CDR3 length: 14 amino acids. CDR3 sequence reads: CAISERGRNYGYTF. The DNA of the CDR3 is TGTGCCATCAGTGAGAGGGGCAGGAACTATGGCTACACCTTC.

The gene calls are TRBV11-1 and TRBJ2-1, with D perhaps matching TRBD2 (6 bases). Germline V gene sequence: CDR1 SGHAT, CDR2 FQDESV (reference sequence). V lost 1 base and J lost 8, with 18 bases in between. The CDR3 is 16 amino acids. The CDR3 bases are TGTGCCAGCAGCTTAGGACCGGGACTTTTAGGCGATGAGCAGTTCTTC. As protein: CASSLGPGLLGDEQFF.